The next 18 T cell receptor beta chains were all read from a single sample in a study of a mutant IDH1 vaccine in newly diagnosed glioma. Time point specified: week 11, during vaccination. The vaccine gave 300 ug of a 20-mer mutant IDH1 peptide subcutaneously per dose. No antigen has been assigned to these receptors. Repertoires were generated with immunoSEQ multiplex PCR, while TCRdb's copy carries only in-frame clones and drops some. Among roughly 110,000 clones, roughly 88% were seen once, and the ten largest hold 0.61%. The sample here was PBMCs, taken from a glioma patient whose treatment included an IDH1 peptide vaccine. These receptor sequences come from a woman aged 45-65 years with glioma.

This clone was counted a single time. V usage is TRBV2 and J usage is TRBJ2-7; D might be TRBD1 or TRBD2, each matching 5 bases. The CDR3 is made up of 12 amino acids. V was cut by 6 bases and J by 3 bases, with 9 bases left in between. Germline values: CDR1 SNHLY, CDR2 FYNNEI. Here the CDR3 DNA reads TGTGCCAGCAGGTGGGACGGCTACGAGCAGTACTTC. Its translation is CASRWDGYEQYF.

This chain links TRBV28 with TRBJ2-7; D is possibly TRBD1 (5 bases). The germline V and J ends were trimmed by 4 bases and 5 bases, with 15 bases remaining between them. The CDR3 extends over 14 amino acids. Germline values: CDR1 MDHEN, CDR2 SYDVKM. CDR3 coding DNA: TGTGCCAGCAGTTCCCCCAGGGCAACTCACGAGCAGTACTTC. Protein: CASSSPRATHEQYF.

V usage is TRBV27 and J usage is TRBJ2-7; TRBD1 matches at 8 bases. Germline loops: CDR1 MNHEY, CDR2 SMNVEV (reference sequence). V was pared by 10 bases and J by 3 bases, with 11 bases of the junction left unmatched. The CDR3 covers 14 residues. Written as DNA, the CDR3 is TGTGCCACCAAGCACCCGGGACAGGACTACGAGCAGTACTTC. Amino acid sequence: CATKHPGQDYEQYF.

The chain has TRBV20-1 and TRBJ2-7; no definite D call. The V end lost 3 bases, the J end lost 6 bases, and 6 bases lay between the germline ends. The CDR3 is 10 residues long. Germline V gene lookup returns CDR1 DFQATT and CDR2 SNEGSKA (reference sequence). The CDR3 sequence: CSASESEQYF. In nucleotides, the CDR3 is TGCAGTGCTAGTGAAAGCGAGCAGTACTTC.

The chain is built from TRBV5-8 and TRBJ2-1; unclear D gene. Deletions cut 4 bases from V and 6 bases from J, with 14 bases between. CDR3 size: 14 residues. The germline gives CDR1 SGHTS, CDR2 YDEGEE. The CDR3 sequence: CASSAARLVNEQFF. The CDR3 DNA follows: TGTGCCAGCAGCGCGGCGAGGCTAGTCAATGAGCAGTTCTTC.

This chain connects TRBV9 to TRBJ2-1; TRBD2 agrees at 12 bases. CDR3 length: 16 residues. Germline-derived CDR1 and CDR2 are SGDLS and YYNGEE. Trimming took 0 bases from V and 7 from J; bases not matched to a gene: 5. The CDR3 DNA reads TGTGCCAGCAGCGTAGGGGGGACTAGCGGGTGGAATGAGCAGTTCTTC. Translation: CASSVGGTSGWNEQFF.

The chain couples TRBV5-5 to TRBJ2-3; a possible D gene is TRBD2 (7 bases). Trimming removed 4 bases from V and 0 bases from J, with 27 bases in between. Per the germline V gene, CDR1 is SGHKS and CDR2 is YYEKEE (reference sequence). This CDR3 contains 20 residues. The CDR3 spells CASSPRGGRGAGESTDTQYF. For the CDR3, the DNA is TGTGCCAGCAGCCCGCGTGGGGGCAGGGGCGCGGGGGAGAGCACAGATACGCAGTATTTT. Full variable domain (missing parts from reference TRBV5-5 and TRBJ2-3): DAGVTQSPTHLIKTRGQQVTLRCSPISGHKSVSWYQQVLGQGPQFIFQYYEKEERGRGNFPDRFSARQFPNYSSELNVNALLLGDSALYLCASSPRGGRGAGESTDTQYFGPGTRLTVL.

The CDR3 spells CASSLSNQETQYF. CDR3 DNA: TGTGCCAGCAGTTTATCGAACCAAGAGACCCAGTACTTC. The chain is built from TRBV27 and TRBJ2-5; no definite D call. CDR1 is MNHEY, CDR2 SMNVEV, per germline (reference sequence). The V gene lost 0 bases and the J gene lost 0 bases, with 2 bases spanning the gap. The CDR3 is 13 amino acids.

V gene TRBV19 combines with J gene TRBJ1-2; 7 bases are a match to TRBD1. This CDR3 region has 14 residues. CDR1 and CDR2 (germline): LNHDA, SQIVND (reference sequence). With 5 bases clipped from V and 9 bases from J, the junction kept 12 bases outside the gene matches. The CDR3 DNA follows: TGTGCCAGTAGTCTTCCAGGGGGATTAGTTCGCTACACCTTC. Translated, it gives CASSLPGGLVRYTF.

V is TRBV5-1 and J is TRBJ2-5; 7 bases match TRBD1. Per the germline V gene, CDR1 is SGHRS and CDR2 is YFSETQ. Trimming took 3 bases from V and 4 from J; bases not matched to a gene: 6. The CDR3 sequence is 14 residues long. CDR3 protein: CASSWGQGVETQYF. The CDR3, as DNA: TGCGCCAGCAGCTGGGGCCAGGGGGTAGAGACCCAGTACTTC. The full variable domain, completed using reference TRBV5-1 and TRBJ2-5, is KAGVTQTPRYLIKTRGQQVTLSCSPISGHRSVSWYQQTPGQGLQFLFEYFSETQRNKGNFPGRFSGRQFSNSRSEMNVSTLELGDSALYLCASSWGQGVETQYFGPGTRLLVL.

The J gene is TRBJ2-3, the V gene TRBV5-1; 12 bases line up with TRBD2. V dropped 0 bases and J dropped 2; count of bases not matched to a gene: 4. This CDR3 has 17 amino acids. Germline loops: CDR1 SGHRS, CDR2 YFSETQ. CDR3 protein: CASSLVLAGGSTDTQYF. For the CDR3, the DNA is TGCGCCAGCAGCTTGGTCCTAGCGGGAGGGTCCACAGATACGCAGTATTTT.

This chain joins TRBV5-6 and TRBJ2-2; 9 bases line up with TRBD2. The ends lost 0 bases at V and 4 bases at J; junction bases unmatched: 1. The CDR3 extends over 15 amino acids. CDR1 and CDR2 from the germline V gene are SGHDT and YYEEEE. The CDR3 nucleotides are TGTGCCAGCAGCTTGGCTAGCGGGATCACCGGGGAGCTGTTTTTT. Its protein product is CASSLASGITGELFF.

V gene TRBV6-6 combines with J gene TRBJ1-5; D possibly corresponds to TRBD1 (5 bases). V lost 6 bases to trimming and J lost 2 bases, with 11 bases between them. CDR1 and CDR2 (germline): MNHNY, SVGAGI (reference sequence). This CDR3 is built from 14 residues. The DNA of the CDR3 is TGTGCCAGCAGGCTAGGGGAGGGCAATCAGCCCCAGCATTTT. Translated: CASRLGEGNQPQHF.

This clone showed up just a few times. Other DNA sequences in the sample encode the same CDR3. The chain uses TRBV29-1 and TRBJ2-7; TRBD1 aligns across 7 bases. Germline V gives CDR1 SQVTM, CDR2 ANQGSEA. With 1 base clipped from V and 6 bases from J, the junction kept 3 bases outside the gene matches. CDR3 length: 12 amino acids. This chain's CDR3 is CSVEGQGGEQYF. CDR3 bases: TGCAGCGTTGAAGGACAGGGCGGCGAGCAGTACTTC.

This chain links TRBV14 with TRBJ2-1; D is unresolved. This CDR3 is 14 amino acids long. V was clipped by 0 bases and J by 7 bases, with 10 bases between them. Germline assignment: CDR1 SGHDN and CDR2 FVKESK. The CDR3 here is CASSQDITINEQFF. In DNA form, the CDR3 reads TGTGCCAGCAGCCAAGATATAACGATTAATGAGCAGTTCTTC.

V usage is TRBV7-3 and J usage is TRBJ2-3, with D unresolved. The CDR3 consists of 12 residues. Germline V gives CDR1 SGHTA, CDR2 FQGTGA. The V end was cut by 6 bases, the J end by 5 bases, with 9 bases between. The CDR3 bases are TGTGCCAGCAGTTTTTACGGAGATACGCAGTATTTT. Amino acids: CASSFYGDTQYF. Full variable domain (outside the CDR3, taken from reference TRBV7-3 and TRBJ2-3): GAGVSQTPSNKVTEKGKYVELRCDPISGHTALYWYRQSLGQGPEFLIYFQGTGAADDSGLPNDRFFAVRPEGSVSTLKIQRTERGDSAVYLCASSFYGDTQYFGPGTRLTVL.

The chain couples TRBV20-1 to TRBJ2-1; TRBD1 might be the D (6 bases). This CDR3 has 11 residues. The ends were cut back, 6 bases at V and 10 bases at J, with 13 bases in the middle. Germline V gives CDR1 DFQATT, CDR2 SNEGSKA (reference sequence). DNA for the CDR3: TGCAGTGCGGCCGGGACACGGGAGCAGTTCTTC. This encodes CSAAGTREQFF.

This rearrangement joins TRBV4-1 to TRBJ2-2, with D possibly being TRBD1 or TRBD2 (5 bases each). The CDR3 consists of 13 residues. The V and J ends lost 8 bases and 5 bases respectively, with 12 bases between them. The V gene's germline CDR1 is MGHRA and CDR2 YSYEKL. This CDR3 reads CASRGARTGELFF. The CDR3 DNA follows: TGCGCCAGCCGGGGCGCAAGAACCGGGGAGCTGTTTTTT.